Listed here is a single T cell receptor (beta chain). Its antigen remains unidentified. One entry per CDR3 protein results from TCRdb running MiXCR on the 5' RACE reads. This sample has 600,000 to 700,000 distinct CDR3 sequences, with about 20% found just once. The data stem from a study of identical twins. Study-level results: Cord blood beta clonotypes present at high abundance carried fewer insertions; no such pattern appeared in memory repertoires.

These data were also filed under a second study, of T cells expressing NK-cell markers. That study adds: Five or six of the donors carried dominant NKG2C+ clonotypes that took up roughly 1.0-8% of their CD8+ T cells.

Sample: PBMCs. The TCR was taken from a woman under 30 in good health.

For the CDR3, the DNA is TGTGCCAGCAGCGTAGTTTGGGGGGGGGCGGCGGGTGAGCAGTTCTTC. Translated: CASSVVWGGAAGEQFF. The chain has TRBV9 and TRBJ2-1; possibly TRBD2 for D (7 bases). The CDR3 runs 16 residues. V lost 0 bases, J lost 9 bases, and 19 bases lay in between. Germline CDR1 and CDR2: SGDLS and YYNGEE.